What follows describes a single T cell receptor (beta chain). Its antigen is as yet unknown. The sample belongs to a study of T cells in localized non-small cell lung cancer. Study conclusions and caveats: There was an association of higher blood T cell density with longer overall survival.

V lost 0 bases and J 3 bases, leaving 11 bases between the germline ends. This CDR3 contains 15 residues. Looked up from germline, CDR1 is LGHNT and CDR2 is FRNRAP. TCRdb's table, derived via immunoSEQ multiplex PCR, lists solely in-frame clones and lacks some. Among roughly 34,000 clones listed, around 90% were seen once. Sample: peripheral blood mononuclear cells, taken before any cancer treatment. The chain combines TRBV12-5 with TRBJ1-2; no firm D call. The sequence was obtained from a man aged 40 to 75 with stage III lung adenocarcinoma. CDR3 region: CASGLVRGVYYGYTF. The CDR3, as DNA: TGTGCTAGTGGTTTGGTACGGGGAGTCTACTATGGCTACACCTTC.